This T cell receptor (beta chain) was sequenced in a study of blood T cell repertoires in COVID-19. At the level of the study: Acute-phase and convalescent COVID-19 samples originated in the United States, Italy and Spain.

Assay: immunoSEQ multiplex PCR; the TCRdb copy retains only in-frame clones and omits some. This table holds about 300,000 clones, roughly 90% found once. The V gene's germline CDR1 is SGHRS and CDR2 YFSETQ. Germline trimming cut 0 bases from V and 7 bases from J; bases unmatched to any gene: 5. This CDR3 comprises 15 residues. V gene TRBV5-1 combines with J gene TRBJ2-1; 9 bases match TRBD2. The sequence was obtained from a young woman with COVID-19, enrolled during active disease. The sequencing input was peripheral blood. As DNA, the CDR3 is TGCGCCAGCAGCTTGGGGATAGCGGGAGTTAATGAGCAGTTCTTC. This sequence encodes CASSLGIAGVNEQFF. The complete variable domain, with remaining parts taken from reference TRBV5-1 and TRBJ2-1, reads KAGVTQTPRYLIKTRGQQVTLSCSPISGHRSVSWYQQTPGQGLQFLFEYFSETQRNKGNFPGRFSGRQFSNSRSEMNVSTLELGDSALYLCASSLGIAGVNEQFFGPGTRLTVL.